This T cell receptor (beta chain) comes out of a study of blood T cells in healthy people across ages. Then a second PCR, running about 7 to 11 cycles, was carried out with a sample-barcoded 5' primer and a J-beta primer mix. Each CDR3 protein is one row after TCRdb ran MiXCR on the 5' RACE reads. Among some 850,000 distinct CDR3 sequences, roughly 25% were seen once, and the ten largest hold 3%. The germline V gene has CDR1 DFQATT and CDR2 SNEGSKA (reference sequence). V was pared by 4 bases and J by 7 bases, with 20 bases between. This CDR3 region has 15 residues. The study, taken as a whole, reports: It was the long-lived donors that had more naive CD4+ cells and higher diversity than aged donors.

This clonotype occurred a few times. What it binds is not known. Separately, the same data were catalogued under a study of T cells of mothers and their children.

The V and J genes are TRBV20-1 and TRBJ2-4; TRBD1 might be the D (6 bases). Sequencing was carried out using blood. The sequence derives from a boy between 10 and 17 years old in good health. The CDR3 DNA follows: TGCAGTGCTACCCCATCCGGAACAGGGATCAACATTCAGTACTTC. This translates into CSATPSGTGINIQYF.